This T cell receptor beta chain was recovered during a study of blood T cells in healthy people across ages. Points from the study as a whole: Older age went with lower TCR beta diversity per million T cells, in a roughly linear way. The long-lived group displayed more naive CD4+ cells, plus higher diversity, than the aged donors did. The study lacked donor CMV status, which possibly confounded expanded clonotype changes.

A second PCR of about 7 to 12 cycles used a sample-barcoded 5' primer and a J-beta primer mix. Via MiXCR, TCRdb re-called the 5' RACE reads, giving one row per CDR3 protein. Here the sample spans about 670,000 distinct CDR3 sequences, 52% being singletons. CDR1 SQVTM and CDR2 ANQGSEA come from the germline V gene. The ends were cut back, 3 bases at V and 7 bases at J, with 12 bases in the middle. The CDR3 has 13 amino acids. At least 6.5 million PBMCs were isolated per sample. Turning to this clonotype: Its target is not known.

This chain uses TRBV29-1 with TRBJ1-4; D gene ambiguous. Input material: blood. The TCR sequence derives from a woman over 75 in good health. The CDR3, as DNA: TGCAGCGTTGATCGGGGAGTGGGTGAAAAACTGTTTTTT. Its protein product is CSVDRGVGEKLFF.